A selection of T cell receptor beta chains follows, all from one sample in a study of T cells in Graves' hyperthyroidism and ophthalmopathy. TCRdb re-called the multiplex PCR reads through MiXCR, storing one row per CDR3 protein. Of about 400,000 distinct CDR3 sequences listed, about a sixth are singletons. Sequencing used blood. These TCRs come from a woman aged 18 to 35 with Graves' hyperthyroidism that later progressed to Graves' ophthalmopathy. Both conserved end residues are part of each CDR3. D genes are given only for firm matches. The size entry is marked missing in some rows and otherwise reads once, few, many or a size class.

clone size | D gene | J gene | CDR3 length | V gene | CDR3 DNA | CDR3 protein
many | NA | TRBJ2-6 | 16 | TRBV7-9 | TGTGCCAGCAGCTCCCGAGGGGGGAATGGGGCCAACGTCCTGACTTTC | CASSSRGGNGANVLTF
NA | TRBD1 | TRBJ2-5 | 15 | TRBV5-1 | TGCGCCAGCAGCAGATGGGGACAGGAACAAGAGACCCAGTACTTC | CASSRWGQEQETQYF
few | TRBD1 | TRBJ2-7 | 16 | TRBV5-1 | TGCGCCAGCAGCTTGGGGGGGACAGCCGGCTCCTACGAGCAGTACTTC | CASSLGGTAGSYEQYF
NA | TRBD2 | TRBJ2-7 | 17 | TRBV28 | TGTGCCAGCAGTTCTGGGAGGGCGGGAGGGCTCTCCTACGAGCAGTACTTC | CASSSGRAGGLSYEQYF
many | NA | TRBJ2-7 | 16 | TRBV5-1 | TGCGCCAGCAGCTTGCCACCGCCTGGGGGGAGCTACGAGCAGTACTTC | CASSLPPPGGSYEQYF
NA | NA | TRBJ2-6 | 15 | TRBV5-1 | TGCGCCAGCCAAGCTCCTAGGTCTGGGGCCAACGTCCTGACTTTC | CASQAPRSGANVLTF
many | NA | TRBJ1-1 | 14 | TRBV12-3/TRBV12-4 | TGTGCCAGCAGCCTCGGGCAGATGAACACTGAAGCTTTCTTT | CASSLGQMNTEAFF
many | NA | TRBJ1-5 | 12 | TRBV28 | TGTGCCAGCAGTTTATCGGTCCAGCCCCAGCATTTT | CASSLSVQPQHF
many | NA | TRBJ2-3 | 14 | TRBV2 | TGTGCCAGCAGTGGTTCCTATTTGACAGATACGCAGTATTTT | CASSGSYLTDTQYF
NA | TRBD2 | TRBJ2-2 | 21 | TRBV14 | TGTGCCAGCAGCCAAGAGAACTCAACAGGGACTAGCGGGAGCTCCACCGGGGAGCTGTTTTTT | CASSQENSTGTSGSSTGELFF
NA | NA | TRBJ2-1 | 14 | TRBV9 | TGTGCCAGCAGCGTAGGCGGGGTCTACAATGAGCAGTTCTTC | CASSVGGVYNEQFF
many | NA | TRBJ2-1 | 14 | TRBV7-8 | TGTGCCAGCAGGCCCCCCTCCACCTACAATGAGCAGTTCTTC | CASRPPSTYNEQFF
few | NA | TRBJ2-7 | 16 | TRBV7-8 | TGTGCCAGCAGCTCAACAGCCTCAAGGAGGGCCTACGAGCAGTACTTC | CASSSTASRRAYEQYF
many | NA | TRBJ2-1 | 14 | TRBV28 | TGTGCCAGCAGTTTACCGGGAGCAAGCAATGAGCAGTTCTTC | CASSLPGASNEQFF
many | TRBD2 | TRBJ2-7 | 15 | TRBV2 | TGTGCCAGCAGTGGGGGACTAGCGGATAACGACGAGCAGTACTTC | CASSGGLADNDEQYF
many | NA | TRBJ2-3 | 13 | TRBV27 | TGTGCCAGCATGGAGCGGAGCACAGATACGCAGTATTTT | CASMERSTDTQYF
many | NA | TRBJ2-7 | 12 | TRBV28 | TGTGCCAGCAGCTACCTTATCAACGAGCAGTACTTC | CASSYLINEQYF
many | TRBD1 | TRBJ2-1 | 16 | TRBV3-1 | TGTGCCAGCAGCCAAAGGGCCGGGACAGGGGTCAATGAGCAGTTCTTC | CASSQRAGTGVNEQFF
few | NA | TRBJ2-7 | 14 | TRBV7-9 | TGTGCCAGCAGCTTCGAGACAGTCCCCCACGAGCAGTACTTC | CASSFETVPHEQYF
NA | NA | TRBJ2-1 | 13 | TRBV18 | TGTGCCAGCTCCCCGGACAGACACAATGAGCAGTTCTTC | CASSPDRHNEQFF
many | TRBD2 | TRBJ2-7 | 12 | TRBV20-1 | TGCAGTGCTAGAGAGGGGGGGGTTAAGCAGTACTTC | CSAREGGVKQYF
few | NA | TRBJ1-1 | 13 | TRBV7-6 | TGTGCCAGCAGCTCGGAGGAGAACACTGAAGCTTTCTTT | CASSSEENTEAFF
NA | NA | TRBJ1-2 | 15 | TRBV11-2 | TGTGCCAGCAGCTTAGAGGCCGGCTCCCTGTATGGCTACACCTTC | CASSLEAGSLYGYTF
many | NA | TRBJ2-1 | 18 | TRBV7-9 | TGTGCCAGCAGCTTAGTGATCGGACAGGACTACACCTACAATGAGCAGTTCTTC | CASSLVIGQDYTYNEQFF
many | NA | TRBJ1-5 | 13 | TRBV28 | TGTGCCAGCAGATCGGCAGGACCCGAGCCCCAGCATTTT | CASRSAGPEPQHF
NA | NA | TRBJ2-5 | 15 | TRBV2 | TGTGCCGCCAGGGGGGACAGCGGGAGCGGAGAGACCCAGTACTTC | CAARGDSGSGETQYF
many | TRBD2 | TRBJ2-3 | 18 | TRBV20-1 | TGCAGTGCTAGAGCTACTTCCGTTAGCGGGAGGGCCGCAGATACGCAGTATTTT | CSARATSVSGRAADTQYF
few | NA | TRBJ1-2 | 14 | TRBV28 | TGTGCCAGCAGTTTATCCAGCCAATCCTATGGCTACACCTTC | CASSLSSQSYGYTF
many | TRBD2 | TRBJ2-1 | 17 | TRBV6-5 | TGTGCCAGCAGTTACTCGACTAGCGGGAGGTTCTACAATGAGCAGTTCTTC | CASSYSTSGRFYNEQFF
many | NA | TRBJ2-4 | 13 | TRBV30 | TGTGCCTGGAGTTTAGGGGCCAAAAACATTCAGTACTTC | CAWSLGAKNIQYF
many | TRBD1 | TRBJ2-5 | 14 | TRBV2 | TGTGCCAGCACCGCCGGGACAGGGATGGAGACCCAGTACTTC | CASTAGTGMETQYF
many | TRBD1 | TRBJ1-5 | 14 | TRBV28 | TGTGCCAGCAAGAAGACAGGGTTGGGGCAGCCCCAGCATTTT | CASKKTGLGQPQHF
many | TRBD2 | TRBJ2-1 | 16 | TRBV20-1 | TGCAGTGCTAGAGATAGGACTAGCGGGCCTTACAATGAGCAGTTCTTC | CSARDRTSGPYNEQFF
many | TRBD2 | TRBJ2-1 | 18 | TRBV13 | TGTGCCAGCAGCTTAATGGCCAGCGGGATCATTTCCTACAATGAGCAGTTCTTC | CASSLMASGIISYNEQFF
few | TRBD1 | TRBJ2-2 | 16 | TRBV5-1 | TGCGCCAGTTTTGAGGGGGCCGATCCGAACACCGGGGAGCTGTTTTTT | CASFEGADPNTGELFF
few | NA | TRBJ2-2 | 16 | TRBV5-1 | TGCGCCAGCAGCCCCCAAGCGGCGACGAACACCGGGGAGCTGTTTTTT | CASSPQAATNTGELFF
many | TRBD2 | TRBJ2-1 | 17 | TRBV6-1 | TGTGCCAGCAGTGAGCCCTTAGCGGGAGGGCCTGTCAATGAGCAGTTCTTC | CASSEPLAGGPVNEQFF
few | NA | TRBJ1-6 | 12 | TRBV6-1 | TGTGCCAGCAGTTCCCCCGTTTCACCCCTCCACTTT | CASSSPVSPLHF
few | TRBD2 | TRBJ2-1 | 16 | TRBV30 | TGTGCCTGGAGGCTAGCGGGAGGGAGATCCTACAATGAGCAGTTCTTC | CAWRLAGGRSYNEQFF
many | TRBD2 | TRBJ2-1 | 16 | TRBV20-1 | TGCAGTGCTAGGGACCTTAGGGCGGGAGTCTACAATGAGCAGTTCTTC | CSARDLRAGVYNEQFF
once | NA | TRBJ1-1 | 14 | TRBV7-3 | TGTGCCAGCAGCTTAACCGGGGGACACCCTGAAGCTTTCTTT | CASSLTGGHPEAFF
many | NA | TRBJ2-3 | 15 | TRBV7-6 | TGTGCCAGCAGCCCCAGCGGGCTCAGCACAGATACGCAGTATTTT | CASSPSGLSTDTQYF
many | TRBD2 | TRBJ2-1 | 18 | TRBV7-9 | TGTGCCAGCAGCTCCATCCCCTTACTAGCGGGAGGGAGAAATGAGCAGTTCTTC | CASSSIPLLAGGRNEQFF
many | NA | TRBJ2-7 | 15 | TRBV28 | TGTGCCAGCAGTTCCCAGGGGGGGGGGACCTACGAGCAGTACTTC | CASSSQGGGTYEQYF
many | NA | TRBJ2-7 | 14 | TRBV20-1 | TGCAGTGCTTCGACGGAGGGGGCGGCCTACGAGCAGTACTTC | CSASTEGAAYEQYF
few | TRBD2 | TRBJ2-3 | 18 | TRBV7-2 | TGTGCCAGCAGTTATAATCGGGTGGTAGCGGGATTCACAGATACGCAGTATTTT | CASSYNRVVAGFTDTQYF
NA | TRBD1 | TRBJ2-3 | 16 | TRBV9 | TGTGCCAGCAGCGTAGTATGGGGGACAGACACAGATACGCAGTATTTT | CASSVVWGTDTDTQYF
many | NA | TRBJ2-5 | 15 | TRBV6-2/TRBV6-3 | TGTGCCAGCAGTCCTAAACCAGACAGTCAAGAGACCCAGTACTTC | CASSPKPDSQETQYF
many | NA | TRBJ2-1 | 13 | TRBV5-1 | TGCGCCAGCAGGGACAACTCTCACAATGAGCAGTTCTTC | CASRDNSHNEQFF
NA | NA | TRBJ2-5 | 12 | TRBV9 | TGTGCCAGCAGCTCGGACTGGCGGACCCAGTACTTC | CASSSDWRTQYF
many | NA | TRBJ1-2 | 18 | TRBV27 | TGTGCCAGCACCACCCGGGGGGAGTCTACAACGAGGGTCTATGGCTACACCTTC | CASTTRGESTTRVYGYTF
many | NA | TRBJ1-1 | 12 | TRBV19 | TGTGCCAGTAGAGATGGTCCCACTGAAGCTTTCTTT | CASRDGPTEAFF
many | NA | TRBJ1-6 | 15 | TRBV6-1 | TGTGCCAGCAGTTACAGCGGGCTCGAGAATTCACCCCTCCACTTT | CASSYSGLENSPLHF
many | NA | TRBJ1-1 | 14 | TRBV27 | TGTGCCAGCAGTTTCCCCTTCATGAACACTGAAGCTTTCTTT | CASSFPFMNTEAFF
many | NA | TRBJ2-7 | 16 | TRBV28 | TGTGCCAGCAGTAACCGACCAGGACTTCCGGGTTACGAGCAGTACTTC | CASSNRPGLPGYEQYF